This passage covers 23 T cell receptor beta chains from one sample sequenced in a study of blood T cell repertoires in COVID-19. Assay used: immunoSEQ multiplex PCR; TCRdb lists only in-frame clones, some missing. The sample includes about 190,000 clones, approximately 87% seen only once; the top ten take 0.85% to 0.95%. The sample was peripheral blood. These receptors originate from a woman between 18 and 29 years old who had recovered from COVID-19.

This clone was recorded only once. V usage is TRBV24-1 and J usage is TRBJ2-3; 8 bases align to TRBD1. CDR3 length equals 16 residues. Germline V gene data show CDR1 as KGHDR and CDR2 as SFDVKD. Unmatched junction bases numbered 10, after V lost 4 bases and J lost 5 bases. The CDR3 reads CATSDPGQGGGDTQYF. CDR3 DNA sequence: TGTGCCACCAGTGACCCTGGACAGGGAGGTGGAGATACGCAGTATTTT.

The chain recombines TRBV2 with TRBJ2-7; D is possibly TRBD1 (6 bases). The CDR3 is 11 residues long. Germline V lookup: CDR1 SNHLY, CDR2 FYNNEI. V was cut by 7 bases and J by 3 bases, with 7 bases left in between. DNA for the CDR3: TGTGCCAGCATGGACAGCTACGAGCAGTACTTC. This sequence encodes CASMDSYEQYF. Filled out from reference TRBV2 and TRBJ2-7, the complete variable domain reads EPEVTQTPSHQVTQMGQEVILRCVPISNHLYFYWYRQILGQKVEFLVSFYNNEISEKSEIFDDQFSVERPDGSNFTLKIRSTKLEDSAMYFCASMDSYEQYFGPGTRLTVT.

The chain employs TRBV10-3 and TRBJ1-2; 9 bases line up with TRBD1. V shed 0 bases and J 6 bases; nucleotides not matched to a gene: 8. CDR1 is ENHRY, CDR2 SYGVKD, per germline. The CDR3 consists of 16 residues. Written as DNA, the CDR3 is TGTGCCATCAGTGAGTCGGGGGGGACAGGGACGAATGGCTACACCTTC. This sequence encodes CAISESGGTGTNGYTF.

This clone was seen a single time. The J gene is TRBJ1-3, the V gene TRBV6-1; weak D call: TRBD1 (6 bases). The CDR3 runs 19 residues. Trimming took off 4 bases at V and 0 bases at J, with 22 bases between the two ends. CDR1 and CDR2 from the germline V gene are MNHNS and SASEGT. The CDR3 spells CASSGLDSAFWNSGNTIYF. CDR3 nucleotides: TGTGCCAGCAGTGGTCTGGACAGTGCATTCTGGAACTCTGGAAACACCATATATTTT.

V and J are TRBV15 and TRBJ1-2; TRBD1 matches 7 bases. After removal of 4 bases from V and 5 bases from J, the junction contained 10 bases not matched to a gene. Germline CDR1 reads LNHNV; CDR2 reads YYDKDF (reference sequence). This CDR3 spans 15 amino acids. CDR3 bases: TGTGCCACCAGCACTCGAACAGGGGCTCTATATGGCTACACCTTC. Translated, it gives CATSTRTGALYGYTF. Supplemented by reference TRBV15 and TRBJ1-2, the full variable domain reads DAMVIQNPRYQVTQFGKPVTLSCSQTLNHNVMYWYQQKSSQAPKLLFHYYDKDFNNEADTPDNFQSRRPNTSFCFLDIRSPGLGDTAMYLCATSTRTGALYGYTFGSGTRLTVV.

The CDR3 spells CATSSWTASGSPNEQFF. As DNA, the CDR3 is TGTGCCACCAGCAGCTGGACCGCCAGCGGGAGTCCCAATGAGCAGTTCTTC. The chain employs TRBV15 and TRBJ2-1; TRBD2 matches at 8 bases. The V segment lost 3 bases and the J segment 6 bases; nucleotides outside the gene matches: 13. Germline V gives CDR1 LNHNV, CDR2 YYDKDF (reference sequence). This CDR3 contains 17 residues.

The V gene is TRBV4-3, the J gene TRBJ1-3, with D unclear. V lost 0 bases to trimming and J lost 4 bases, with 10 bases between them. Germline CDR1 reads LGHNA; CDR2 reads YSLEER. This CDR3 region has 15 residues. The CDR3 DNA follows: TGCGCCAGCAGCCAAGATGGAGGTAACGGAAACACCATATATTTT. Amino acids: CASSQDGGNGNTIYF.

The rearrangement links TRBV9 to TRBJ2-5, with 12 bases aligning to TRBD2. CDR3 length equals 21 residues. The germline V gene has CDR1 SGDLS and CDR2 YYNGEE. J lost 4 bases, V lost 0 bases, and 19 bases had no gene match. CDR3 region: CASSVGGGTSGGIPRGETQYF. In nucleotides, the CDR3 is TGTGCCAGCAGCGTAGGAGGAGGCACTAGCGGGGGGATTCCCCGGGGAGAGACCCAGTACTTC.

V and J are TRBV11-2 and TRBJ2-7; 10 positions match TRBD1. Unmatched junction bases numbered 3, after V lost 5 bases and J lost 2 bases. Germline CDR1 reads SGHAT; CDR2 reads FQNNGV. This CDR3 is 14 amino acids long. The CDR3 DNA reads as TGTGCCAGCAGCATCGGGACAGGGGCCTACGAGCAGTACGTC. Its protein product is CASSIGTGAYEQYV.

This clone has just one count. V is TRBV5-5 and J is TRBJ1-1; D is perhaps TRBD1 (5 bases). Trimming took off 4 bases at V and 5 bases at J, with 12 bases between the two ends. The germline V gene has CDR1 SGHKS and CDR2 YYEKEE (reference sequence). The CDR3 length is 13 residues. This CDR3 is CASSLGHTTEAFF. The DNA of the CDR3 is TGTGCCAGCAGCCTCGGACATACTACTGAAGCTTTCTTT.

This sequence joins TRBV20-1 and TRBJ2-1; 11 positions agree with TRBD2. V lost 3 bases and J lost 9; bases outside the gene matches: 7. The CDR3 runs to 14 residues. Germline values: CDR1 DFQATT, CDR2 SNEGSKA (reference sequence). The CDR3 nucleotides read TGCAGTGCTAGTAATAGCGGGGGGGCGGGTGAGCAGTTCTTC. Translating gives CSASNSGGAGEQFF.

The V call is TRBV6-1, the J call TRBJ2-7; D possibly corresponds to TRBD2 (5 bases). The V gene's germline CDR1 is MNHNS and CDR2 SASEGT. Deletions cut 1 base from V and 7 bases from J, with 17 bases between. There are 15 residues in the CDR3. Here the CDR3 DNA reads TGTGCCAGCAGTGAAGGGAACGGTTGGGGAGAAGAGCAGTACGTC. Translated: CASSEGNGWGEEQYV.

This clone was seen only a few times. The chain combines TRBV2 with TRBJ1-2, with 7 positions matching TRBD1. CDR3 length equals 15 residues. V shed 1 base, J shed 7 bases, and the junction held 9 bases outside the gene matches. Germline values: CDR1 SNHLY, CDR2 FYNNEI. CDR3 nucleotide sequence: TGTGCCAGCAGTGAAGTAGGGGCAGGGGGTGGTGGCTACACCTTC. Its translation: CASSEVGAGGGGYTF.

The J gene is TRBJ2-5, the V gene TRBV13, with 7 bases identical to TRBD2. This CDR3 has 14 amino acids. The germline V gene has CDR1 PRHDT and CDR2 FYEKMQ (reference sequence). Unmatched junction bases numbered 7, after V lost 5 bases and J lost 4 bases. The CDR3 region has the DNA TGTGCCAGCAGCCTTAGCGGGTATGGAGAGACCCAGTACTTC. Residues: CASSLSGYGETQYF.

The V and J genes are TRBV12-5 and TRBJ1-5, with a tentative D call TRBD1 (5 bases). The germline gives CDR1 LGHNT, CDR2 FRNRAP. This CDR3 comprises 16 residues. Trimming shortened V by 7 bases and J by 0 bases, and 16 bases separated the two germline ends. The CDR3 sequence: CASAYMRGGSNQPQHF. CDR3 sequence (DNA): TGTGCTAGTGCCTACATGCGGGGGGGTAGCAATCAGCCCCAGCATTTT.

The chain is built from TRBV7-2 and TRBJ2-7; the D is unclear. V was cut by 2 bases and J by 1 base, with 12 bases left in between. The germline V gene has CDR1 SGHTA and CDR2 FQGNSA. The CDR3 has 15 amino acids. As DNA, the CDR3 is TGTGCCAGCAGCTTATTCCGTGGAGATTCCTACGAGCAGTACGTC. It encodes CASSLFRGDSYEQYV.

V and J are TRBV19 and TRBJ2-2, with D maybe TRBD2 (5 bases). V was cut by 5 bases and J by 3 bases, with 16 bases left in between. The CDR3 runs 16 residues. From germline, CDR1 is LNHDA and CDR2 SQIVND (reference sequence). CDR3 protein: CASSAPPGWDTGELFF. For the CDR3, the DNA is TGTGCCAGTAGTGCCCCCCCGGGATGGGACACCGGGGAGCTGTTTTTT.

This sequence joins TRBV6-5 and TRBJ2-1; 8 nucleotides agree with TRBD1. Germline V CDR1 and CDR2: MNHEY, SVGAGI. This CDR3 region has 16 residues. Trimming at V came to 4 bases and at J to 3 bases, leaving 8 bases not matched to a gene. The CDR3 region has the DNA TGTGCCAGCAGTTTAACCGGGACAGGTAACTACAATGAGCAGTTCTTC. Translated: CASSLTGTGNYNEQFF.

The chain joins TRBV19 to TRBJ2-2, with a weak D call TRBD2 (6 bases). The CDR3 runs to 16 residues. Germline loops: CDR1 LNHDA, CDR2 SQIVND (reference sequence). With 1 base removed from V and 7 bases from J, the gap between germline ends came to 16 bases. Written as DNA, the CDR3 is TGTGCCAGTAGTATAGGAGGAGGGTTGAAGAGCGGGGAGCTGTTTTTT. Translation gives CASSIGGGLKSGELFF.

This chain joins TRBV3-1 (or the pseudogene TRBV3-2) and TRBJ2-2, with D tentatively TRBD1 (5 bases). With 1 base removed from V and 7 bases from J, the gap between germline ends came to 22 bases. Germline CDR1 and CDR2: LGHDT and YNNKEL (reference sequence). There are 18 residues in the CDR3. Here the CDR3 reads CASSQVSGNLPRGGELFF. The CDR3 coding sequence is TGTGCCAGCAGCCAAGTCTCAGGGAACCTTCCTCGCGGCGGGGAGCTGTTTTTT.

The rearrangement uses TRBV3-1 (or the pseudogene TRBV3-2) and TRBJ2-3; TRBD2 is a possible D gene (7 bases). The germline V gene has CDR1 LGHDT and CDR2 YNNKEL (reference sequence). V was trimmed by 0 bases and J by 3 bases, leaving 16 bases between them. This CDR3 comprises 17 residues. The CDR3 region has the DNA TGTGCCAGCAGCCAAGATCGGGGGGCCTGGTCAACAGATACGCAGTATTTT. Its protein is CASSQDRGAWSTDTQYF.

This rearrangement joins TRBV29-1 to TRBJ2-7, with D maybe TRBD2 (6 bases). CDR3 length: 13 residues. V was clipped by 3 bases and J by 6 bases, with 15 bases between them. The V gene's germline CDR1 is SQVTM and CDR2 ANQGSEA. The CDR3 region is CSVEPGEVGEQYF. CDR3 bases: TGCAGCGTTGAGCCGGGGGAGGTCGGCGAGCAGTACTTC.

The rearrangement uses TRBV7-9 and TRBJ2-3, with no clear D. The germline V gene encodes CDR1 SEHNR and CDR2 FQNEAQ (reference sequence). V was cut by 3 bases and J by 3 bases, with 4 bases left in between. The CDR3 length is 12 residues. CDR3: CASSFGTDTQYF. CDR3 DNA sequence: TGTGCCAGCAGCTTCGGGACAGATACGCAGTATTTT.